This T cell receptor (beta chain) was sequenced during a study of T cell responses to AZD1222 COVID-19 vaccine. Study-level findings and limits: Vaccination with two AZD1222 doses was followed by a rise in Spike-specific TCR breadth and depth. The donor cohort was predominantly white British with a female majority, and clonal diversity may have been underestimated. Regions 160-218 and 743-854 held dominance among vaccine-associated CD4 TCRs, which spanned spike.

Clones were read by immunoSEQ multiplex PCR, and TCRdb kept only the in-frame ones, dropping some. The sample records 84,000 or so clones, 70% to 90% being singletons. Trimming removed 0 bases from V and 12 bases from J, with 11 bases in between. The CDR3 sequence is 12 residues long. The germline V gene has CDR1 LNHNV and CDR2 YYDKDF (reference sequence). This clone showed up just once. The antigen remains unidentified. Source: peripheral blood, taken on day 0 of AZD1222 vaccination. The sequence was collected from an adult in good health. This chain links TRBV15 with TRBJ1-1; D remains ambiguous. The CDR3 region has the DNA TGTGCCACCAGCAGAGAGGGAAGAAGAACTTTCTTT. Protein: CATSREGRRTFF.